Following are 16 T cell receptor beta chains from one sample sequenced in a study of T cell responses to AZD1222 COVID-19 vaccine. Assay used: immunoSEQ multiplex PCR; TCRdb lists only in-frame clones, some missing. The profile shows roughly 130,000 clones, over 75% of them singletons. The source material was peripheral blood, sampled on day 0 of AZD1222 vaccination. These TCRs come from an adult in good health.

V and J are TRBV9 and TRBJ1-6; TRBD1 might be the D (5 bases). V was pared by 1 base and J by 7 bases, with 18 bases between. The CDR3 has 17 amino acids. The germline gives CDR1 SGDLS, CDR2 YYNGEE. The CDR3 DNA reads as TGTGCCAGCAGCGTAAGACCCTCCGGAGGGGACAATTCACCCCTCCACTTT. Residues: CASSVRPSGGDNSPLHF.

This rearrangement joins TRBV5-6 to TRBJ1-2; D is ambiguous. CDR3 length: 14 amino acids. CDR1 is SGHDT, CDR2 YYEEEE, per germline. The ends were cut back, 4 bases at V and 1 base at J, with 11 bases in the middle. CDR3 sequence reads: CASSPIELNYGYTF. The CDR3 DNA is TGTGCCAGCAGCCCCATAGAGCTTAACTATGGCTACACCTTC.

V gene TRBV2 combines with J gene TRBJ1-4; D ambiguous. Trimming cost V 1 base and J 4 bases, with 13 bases left between them. The CDR3 sequence is 16 residues long. The germline gives CDR1 SNHLY, CDR2 FYNNEI. CDR3 amino acids: CASSEGLGRFNEKLFF. CDR3 DNA: TGTGCCAGCAGTGAAGGCTTAGGGCGGTTTAATGAAAAACTGTTTTTT.

J is TRBJ2-2 and V is TRBV27; TRBD2 matches at 8 bases. Losses at the gene ends were 0 bases for V and 5 bases for J; bases not matched to a gene: 8. The CDR3 totals 17 residues. Germline CDR1 reads MNHEY; CDR2 reads SMNVEV (reference sequence). Written as DNA, the CDR3 is TGTGCCAGCAGTTTATCGTTTTTGCGGGGGGTTACCGGGGAGCTGTTTTTT. It encodes CASSLSFLRGVTGELFF.

The gene calls are TRBV6-4 and TRBJ2-5; 14 bases match TRBD2. J gave up 2 bases and V 5 bases, and 1 base lay outside the gene matches. Looked up from germline, CDR1 is MRHNA and CDR2 is SNTAGT. This CDR3 is 15 amino acids long. The chain's CDR3 is CASSRLAGGQETQYF. CDR3 bases: TGTGCCAGCAGTCGACTAGCGGGGGGGCAAGAGACCCAGTACTTC.

The chain combines TRBV28 with TRBJ1-1; 8 bases fit TRBD1. This CDR3 has 16 residues. With 6 bases clipped from V and 0 bases from J, the junction kept 9 bases outside the gene matches. The germline gives CDR1 MDHEN, CDR2 SYDVKM. CDR3: CASRPFRTGLNTEAFF. The CDR3 nucleotides are TGTGCCAGCAGACCATTCAGGACAGGGTTGAACACTGAAGCTTTCTTT.

The gene calls are TRBV14 and TRBJ1-1, with 9 bases matching TRBD1. The CDR3 contains 15 residues. CDR1 and CDR2 (germline): SGHDN, FVKESK. Trimming at V came to 5 bases and at J to 5 bases, leaving 9 bases not matched to a gene. Written as DNA, the CDR3 is TGTGCCAGCAGCTCGACAGGGGGGGTCTTGACTGAAGCTTTCTTT. Its translation is CASSSTGGVLTEAFF.

The chain is built from TRBV2 and TRBJ1-1; D not resolved. Germline lookup yields CDR1 SNHLY and CDR2 FYNNEI. V lost 7 bases and J lost 1, with 7 bases in between. This CDR3 is built from 12 residues. The CDR3 DNA follows: TGTGCCAGCATTACGGGGAACACTGAAGCTTTCTTT. This encodes CASITGNTEAFF.

V usage is TRBV5-1 and J usage is TRBJ2-7, with TRBD1 as a possible D gene (6 bases). The germline CDR1 and CDR2 sequences are SGHRS and YFSETQ. Trimming stripped 0 bases from V and 0 bases from J, with 7 bases between. The CDR3 has 14 residues. The chain's CDR3 is CASSLDRASYEQYF. CDR3 DNA sequence: TGCGCCAGCAGCTTGGACAGGGCCTCCTACGAGCAGTACTTC.

Remarks on this clone: Germline and junction disagree at one end, which may indicate a read error. V and J are TRBV7-9 and TRBJ2-1, with 8 bases matching TRBD2. From germline, CDR1 is SEHNR and CDR2 FQNEAQ (reference sequence). The CDR3 extends over 15 amino acids. CDR3 sequence reads: CASSIAGLQYNEQFF. CDR3 in DNA: TGTGCCAGCAGCATAGCGGGACTACAATACAATGAGCAGTTCTTC.

The chain has TRBV12-3 or TRBV12-4 and TRBJ2-5; D might be TRBD1 (6 bases). This CDR3 comprises 13 residues. Trimming took 5 bases from V and 5 from J, leaving 12 bases between them. The CDR3 nucleotides read TGTGCCAGCAGTATGAACAGGGACGAGACCCAGTACTTC. It specifies CASSMNRDETQYF.

V and J are TRBV19 and TRBJ1-1, with a tentative D call TRBD1 (6 bases). Germline V gives CDR1 LNHDA, CDR2 SQIVND (reference sequence). This CDR3 is 16 amino acids long. Trimming took off 1 base at V and 0 bases at J, with 12 bases between the two ends. The CDR3 loop is CASSIVVGTLNTEAFF. The DNA for the CDR3 is TGTGCCAGTAGTATAGTTGTAGGGACACTGAACACTGAAGCTTTCTTT.

This chain uses TRBV6-5 with TRBJ1-1, with TRBD1 identical over 9 bases. J lost 1 base, V lost 1 base, and 4 bases had no gene match. Germline CDR1 MNHEY, CDR2 SVGAGI. This CDR3 is 16 amino acids long. CDR3: CASSYWGTGKNTEAFF. DNA for the CDR3: TGTGCCAGCAGTTACTGGGGGACAGGGAAGAACACTGAAGCTTTCTTT.

The rearrangement joins TRBV29-1 to TRBJ2-2; 15 nucleotides align to TRBD2. There are 19 residues in the CDR3. Trimming removed 3 bases from V and 5 bases from J; junction bases left unmatched: 13. Germline V gives CDR1 SQVTM, CDR2 ANQGSEA. CDR3 in DNA: TGCAGCGTTGATAAACTGCTTCGGACTAGCGGGGGGGAGACCGGGGAGCTGTTTTTT. This translates into CSVDKLLRTSGGETGELFF.

V gene TRBV27 combines with J gene TRBJ2-7, with TRBD1 identical over 9 bases. The CDR3 loop spans 16 amino acids. Germline V gives CDR1 MNHEY, CDR2 SMNVEV (reference sequence). V shed 3 bases and J 5 bases; nucleotides not matched to a gene: 11. The CDR3 DNA follows: TGTGCCAGCAGTTTCCGCCCCCGGGACAGGGAGAACGAGCAGTACTTC. This encodes CASSFRPRDRENEQYF.

This clone turned up a few times. The chain uses TRBV7-8 and TRBJ1-5; D is uncertain. The CDR3 has 13 residues. Germline assignment: CDR1 SGHVS and CDR2 FQNEAQ. V was clipped by 5 bases and J by 7 bases, with 12 bases between them. The CDR3: CASSPFTGQPQHF. The CDR3, as DNA: TGTGCCAGCAGCCCCTTCACGGGGCAGCCCCAGCATTTT.